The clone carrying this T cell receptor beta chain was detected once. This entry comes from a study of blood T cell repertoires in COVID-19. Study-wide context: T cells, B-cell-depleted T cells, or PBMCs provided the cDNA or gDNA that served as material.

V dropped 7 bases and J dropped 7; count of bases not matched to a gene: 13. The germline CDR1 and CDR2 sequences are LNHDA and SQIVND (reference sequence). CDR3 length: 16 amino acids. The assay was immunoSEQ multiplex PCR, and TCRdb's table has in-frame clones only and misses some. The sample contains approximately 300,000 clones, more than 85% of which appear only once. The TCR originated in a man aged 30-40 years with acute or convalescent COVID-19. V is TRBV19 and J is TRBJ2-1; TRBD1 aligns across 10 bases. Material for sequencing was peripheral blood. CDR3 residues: CASKKGTGQGGNEQFF. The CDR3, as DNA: TGTGCCAGTAAGAAGGGGACCGGACAGGGGGGGAATGAGCAGTTCTTC.